This TCR beta chain was sequenced during a study of OX40 agonist ivuxolimab in advanced cancers. TCRdb's copy holds only in-frame clones and misses some; the assay was immunoSEQ multiplex PCR. The top ten clones hold 60% to 80% of a sample with approximately 19,000 clones, around 85% of them seen once. Germline CDR1 reads SGHDN; CDR2 reads FVKESK. V lost 0 bases, J lost 4 bases, and 8 bases stayed unmatched. This CDR3 has 16 residues. The sequence was obtained from an adult with an advanced solid tumor such as melanoma, head and neck, liver or kidney cancer. Sequences were derived from CD4+ or CD8+ T cells sorted from blood, sampled in a trial of the OX40 agonist ivuxolimab. V gene TRBV14 combines with J gene TRBJ2-7; 8 bases are a match to TRBD1. The CDR3 region is CASSQDIGQGMYEQYF. The CDR3 DNA sequence: TGTGCCAGCAGCCAAGATATTGGACAGGGAATGTACGAGCAGTACTTC. Looking up the rest from reference TRBV14 and TRBJ2-7 gives the full variable domain: EAGVTQFPSHSVIEKGQTVTLRCDPISGHDNLYWYRRVMGKEIKFLLHFVKESKQDESGMPNNRFLAERTGGTYSTLKVQPAELEDSGVYFCASSQDIGQGMYEQYFGPGTRLTVT.